This T cell receptor beta chain was sequenced in a study of metastatic and nonmetastatic thyroid tumors. Under the authors' procedure: It was from CDR3 differences across clinicopathological groups that a distant-metastasis classifier for papillary thyroid cancer was built. TCRdb reprocessed the PCR reads using MiXCR. TCRdb's processing, not the authors' own work, is the source of the V and J calls. In the table there are about 16,000 clones, about 33% of which are singletons. The CDR3 loop spans 11 amino acids. V lost 6 bases and J lost 15, with 15 bases in between. Thyroid surgery was preceded by no treatment in any patient. This clone was detected ten times or more.

The sample comprised tumor tissue. The rearrangement uses TRBV12-3 or TRBV12-4 and TRBJ2-1, with a weak D call TRBD2 (6 bases). The receptor's source is a male donor with papillary thyroid cancer or a benign thyroid nodule (not recorded which). Some clones in this sample may be carry-over from other donors' samples. The CDR3 is CASRSFTSSFF. CDR3 coding DNA: TGTGCCAGCAGGTCATTTACTAGCTCGTTCTTC.